Listed below are T cell receptor beta chains from one sample, sequenced in a study of identical twins. TCRdb passed the 5' RACE reads through MiXCR, listing each CDR3 protein once. The sample lists a few hundred thousand distinct CDR3 sequences; approximately 15% were seen once. These data were also reused for a study on yellow fever vaccine responses in identical twins.

What was sequenced was CD4+ T cells sorted from blood. The receptors originated from a woman aged 18-29 years in good health. Each CDR3 is given without its conserved first and last residue. Each record gives: J gene, V gene, CDR3 protein.

J: TRBJ2-7; V: TRBV4-2; CDR3: ASSRAAGFYEQY
J: TRBJ2-2; V: TRBV28; CDR3: ASRRRVTGELF
J: TRBJ1-5; V: TRBV19; CDR3: ASIKASGGSRWPQH
J: TRBJ1-5; V: TRBV12-5; CDR3: ASGLGTGFSQPQH
J: TRBJ2-3; V: TRBV20-1; CDR3: SADTRDITPIVITDTQY
J: TRBJ2-1; V: TRBV6-2/TRBV6-3; CDR3: ASSPVGSGRADEQF
J: TRBJ1-2; V: TRBV12-3/TRBV12-4; CDR3: ASSNTGTSNYGYT
J: TRBJ2-7; V: TRBV5-1; CDR3: ASSYGRGLAGGAYEQY
J: TRBJ1-2; V: TRBV3-1; CDR3: ASSRAGGLNYGYT
J: TRBJ2-1; V: TRBV29-1; CDR3: SVEHRVNEQF
J: TRBJ1-1; V: TRBV12-3/TRBV12-4; CDR3: ASSNSGRGEAF
J: TRBJ2-1; V: TRBV29-1; CDR3: SATSGQGWF
J: TRBJ2-2; V: TRBV7-2; CDR3: ASSSPATWGTGELF
J: TRBJ2-7; V: TRBV7-9; CDR3: ASSLSDRLSSYEQY
J: TRBJ2-2; V: TRBV7-2; CDR3: ASSLVRVNTGELF
J: TRBJ2-7; V: TRBV5-1; CDR3: ASSWGLAGGSYEQY
J: TRBJ1-1; V: TRBV5-1; CDR3: ASSAVINRAEAF
J: TRBJ2-3; V: TRBV11-2; CDR3: ASSLVKLAGESTDTQY
J: TRBJ2-7; V: TRBV27; CDR3: ASSLGGQGRAYEQY
J: TRBJ2-3; V: TRBV20-1; CDR3: SARPGPTDTQY